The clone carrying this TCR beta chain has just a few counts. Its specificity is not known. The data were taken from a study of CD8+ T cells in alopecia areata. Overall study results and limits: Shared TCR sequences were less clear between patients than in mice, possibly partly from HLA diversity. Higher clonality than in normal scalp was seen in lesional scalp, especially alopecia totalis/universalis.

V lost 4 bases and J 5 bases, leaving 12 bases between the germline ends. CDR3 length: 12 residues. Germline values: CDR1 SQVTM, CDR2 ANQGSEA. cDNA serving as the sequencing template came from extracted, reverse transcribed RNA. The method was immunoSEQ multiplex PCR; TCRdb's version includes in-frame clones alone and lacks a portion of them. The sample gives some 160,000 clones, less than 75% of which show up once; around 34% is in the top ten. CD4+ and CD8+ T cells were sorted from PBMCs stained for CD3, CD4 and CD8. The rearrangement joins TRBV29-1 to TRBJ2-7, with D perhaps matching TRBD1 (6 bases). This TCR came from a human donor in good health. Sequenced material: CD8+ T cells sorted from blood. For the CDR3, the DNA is TGCAGCGTTGCTGGGACATCCCACGAGCAGTACTTC. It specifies CSVAGTSHEQYF.